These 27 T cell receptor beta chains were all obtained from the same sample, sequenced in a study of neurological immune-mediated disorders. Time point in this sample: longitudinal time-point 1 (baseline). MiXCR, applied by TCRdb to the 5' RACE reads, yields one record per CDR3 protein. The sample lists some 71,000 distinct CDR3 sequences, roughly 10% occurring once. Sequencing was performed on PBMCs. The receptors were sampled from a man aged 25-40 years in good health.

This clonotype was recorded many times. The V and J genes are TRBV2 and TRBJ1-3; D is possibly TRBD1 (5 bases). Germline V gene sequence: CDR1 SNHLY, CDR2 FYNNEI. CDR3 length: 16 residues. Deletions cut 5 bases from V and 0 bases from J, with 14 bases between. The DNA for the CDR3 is TGTGCCAGCAGTAAAGACGGGGCGAGCTCTGGAAACACCATATATTTT. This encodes CASSKDGASSGNTIYF.

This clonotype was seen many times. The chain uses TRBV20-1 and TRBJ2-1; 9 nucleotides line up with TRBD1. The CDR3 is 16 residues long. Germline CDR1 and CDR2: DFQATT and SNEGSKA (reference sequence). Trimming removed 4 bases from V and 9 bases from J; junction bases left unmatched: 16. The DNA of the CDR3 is TGCAGTGCTACCATAACAGGGGGCGAACGGCAGGGTGAGCAGTTCTTC. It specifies CSATITGGERQGEQFF.

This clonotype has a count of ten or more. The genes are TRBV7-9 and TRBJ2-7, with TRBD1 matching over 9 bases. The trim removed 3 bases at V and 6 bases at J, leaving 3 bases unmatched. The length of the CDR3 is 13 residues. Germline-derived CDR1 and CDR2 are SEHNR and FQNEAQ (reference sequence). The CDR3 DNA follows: TGTGCCAGCAGCTTGGGACAGGGAGTCGAGCAGTACTTC. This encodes CASSLGQGVEQYF.

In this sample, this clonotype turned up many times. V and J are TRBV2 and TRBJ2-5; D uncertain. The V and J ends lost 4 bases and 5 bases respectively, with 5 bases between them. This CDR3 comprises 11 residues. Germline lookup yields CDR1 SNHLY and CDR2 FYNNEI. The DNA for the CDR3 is TGTGCCAGCAGTGCTGGTGAGACCCAGTACTTC. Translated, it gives CASSAGETQYF.

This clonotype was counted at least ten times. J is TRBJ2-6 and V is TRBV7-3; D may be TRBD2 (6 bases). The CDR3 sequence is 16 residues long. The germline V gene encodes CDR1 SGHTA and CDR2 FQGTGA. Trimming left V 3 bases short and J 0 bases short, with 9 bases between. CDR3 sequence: CASSFVGGSGANVLTF. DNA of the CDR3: TGTGCCAGCAGCTTTGTGGGGGGCTCTGGGGCCAACGTCCTGACTTTC. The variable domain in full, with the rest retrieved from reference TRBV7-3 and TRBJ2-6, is GAGVSQTPSNKVTEKGKYVELRCDPISGHTALYWYRQSLGQGPEFLIYFQGTGAADDSGLPNDRFFAVRPEGSVSTLKIQRTERGDSAVYLCASSFVGGSGANVLTFGAGSRLTVL.

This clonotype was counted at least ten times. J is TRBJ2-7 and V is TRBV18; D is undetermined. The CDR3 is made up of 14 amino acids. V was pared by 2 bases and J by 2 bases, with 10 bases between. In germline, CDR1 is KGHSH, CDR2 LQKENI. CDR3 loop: CASSPGNPPYEQYF. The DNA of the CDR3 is TGTGCCAGCTCACCAGGTAATCCTCCCTACGAGCAGTACTTC.

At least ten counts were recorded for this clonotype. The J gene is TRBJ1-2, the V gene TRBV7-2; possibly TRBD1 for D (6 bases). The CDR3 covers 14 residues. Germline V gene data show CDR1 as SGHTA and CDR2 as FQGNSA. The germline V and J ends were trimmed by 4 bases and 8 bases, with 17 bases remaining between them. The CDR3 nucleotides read TGTGCCAGCAGCTCCTCAGGGGTTTCAGGGGGCTACACCTTC. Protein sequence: CASSSSGVSGGYTF.

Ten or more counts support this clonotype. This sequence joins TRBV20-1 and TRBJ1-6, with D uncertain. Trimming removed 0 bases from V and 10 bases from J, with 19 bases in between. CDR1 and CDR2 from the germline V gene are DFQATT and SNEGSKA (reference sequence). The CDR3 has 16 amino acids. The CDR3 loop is CSARDRLDGVWSPLHF. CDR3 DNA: TGCAGTGCTAGAGATCGACTCGACGGTGTGTGGTCACCCCTCCACTTT.

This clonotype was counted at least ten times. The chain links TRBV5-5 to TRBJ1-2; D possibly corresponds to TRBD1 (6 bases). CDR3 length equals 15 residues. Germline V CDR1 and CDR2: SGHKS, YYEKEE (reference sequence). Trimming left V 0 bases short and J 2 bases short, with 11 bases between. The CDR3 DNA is TGTGCCAGCAGCTTGGATGGGACATCGAACTATGGCTACACCTTC. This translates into CASSLDGTSNYGYTF.

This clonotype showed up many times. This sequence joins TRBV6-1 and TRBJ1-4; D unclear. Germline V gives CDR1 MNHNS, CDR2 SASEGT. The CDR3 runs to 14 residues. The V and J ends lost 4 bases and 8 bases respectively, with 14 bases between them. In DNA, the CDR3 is TGTGCCAGCAGTGTTGACGCCCCTTACGAAAAACTGTTTTTT. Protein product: CASSVDAPYEKLFF.

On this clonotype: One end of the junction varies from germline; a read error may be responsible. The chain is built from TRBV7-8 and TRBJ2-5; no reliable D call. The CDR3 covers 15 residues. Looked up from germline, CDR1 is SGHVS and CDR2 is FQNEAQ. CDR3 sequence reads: CVSSLDGNQAETQYF. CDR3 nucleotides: TGTGTCAGCAGCTTAGATGGGAACCAGGCAGAGACCCAGTACTTC.

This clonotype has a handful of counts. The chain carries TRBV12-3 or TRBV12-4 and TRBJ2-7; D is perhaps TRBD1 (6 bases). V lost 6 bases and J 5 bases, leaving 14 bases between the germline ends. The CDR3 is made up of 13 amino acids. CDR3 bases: TGTGCCAGCAGGAGGGACACCAGCCACGAGCAGTACTTC. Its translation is CASRRDTSHEQYF.

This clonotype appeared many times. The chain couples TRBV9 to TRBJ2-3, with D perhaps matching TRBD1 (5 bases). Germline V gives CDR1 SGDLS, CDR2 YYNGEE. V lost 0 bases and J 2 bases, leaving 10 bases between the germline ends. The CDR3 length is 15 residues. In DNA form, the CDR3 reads TGTGCCAGCAGCGTAGGGCAGGGTTACACAGATACGCAGTATTTT. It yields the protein CASSVGQGYTDTQYF.

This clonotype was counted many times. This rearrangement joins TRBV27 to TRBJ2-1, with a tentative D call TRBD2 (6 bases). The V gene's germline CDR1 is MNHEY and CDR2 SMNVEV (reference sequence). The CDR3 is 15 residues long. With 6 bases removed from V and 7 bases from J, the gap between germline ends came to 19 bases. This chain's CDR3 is CASRAWDLRGNEQFF. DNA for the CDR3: TGTGCCAGCAGAGCCTGGGACCTCCGGGGGAATGAGCAGTTCTTC.

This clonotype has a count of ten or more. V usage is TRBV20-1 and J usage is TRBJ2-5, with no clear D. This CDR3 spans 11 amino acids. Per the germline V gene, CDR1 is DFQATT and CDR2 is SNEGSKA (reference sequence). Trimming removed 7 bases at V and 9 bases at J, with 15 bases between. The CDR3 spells CSGWGKVSQYF. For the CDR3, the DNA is TGCAGTGGGTGGGGTAAAGTTTCCCAGTACTTC.

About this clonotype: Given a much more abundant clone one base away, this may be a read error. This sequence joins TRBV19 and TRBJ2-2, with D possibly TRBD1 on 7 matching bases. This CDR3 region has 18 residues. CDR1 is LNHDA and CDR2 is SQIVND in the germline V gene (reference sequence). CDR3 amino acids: CASSALTGRRGGTWELFF. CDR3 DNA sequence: TGTGCCAGTAGTGCCTTAACAGGGAGGCGAGGGGGCACCTGGGAGCTGTTTTTT.

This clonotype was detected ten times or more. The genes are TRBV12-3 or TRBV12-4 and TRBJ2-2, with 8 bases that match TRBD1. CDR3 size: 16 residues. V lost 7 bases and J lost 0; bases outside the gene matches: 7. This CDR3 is CASTTGQAANTGELFF. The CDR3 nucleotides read TGTGCCAGCACCACGGGACAGGCCGCGAACACCGGGGAGCTGTTTTTT.

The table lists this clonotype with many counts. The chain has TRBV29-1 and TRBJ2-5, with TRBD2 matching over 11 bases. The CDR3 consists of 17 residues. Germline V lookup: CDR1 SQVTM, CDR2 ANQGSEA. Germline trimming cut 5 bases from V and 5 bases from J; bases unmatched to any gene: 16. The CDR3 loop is CSVCEGVAGGPRETQYF. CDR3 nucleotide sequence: TGCAGCGTTTGCGAGGGGGTAGCGGGAGGGCCGCGCGAGACCCAGTACTTC.

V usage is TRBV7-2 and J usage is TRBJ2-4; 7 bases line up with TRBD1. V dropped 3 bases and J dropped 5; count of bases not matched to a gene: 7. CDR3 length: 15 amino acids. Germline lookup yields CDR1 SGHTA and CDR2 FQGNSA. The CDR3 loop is CASSLDRRTQNIQYF. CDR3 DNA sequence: TGTGCCAGCAGCTTGGACAGGAGGACGCAAAACATTCAGTACTTC. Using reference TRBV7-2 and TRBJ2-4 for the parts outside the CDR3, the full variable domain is GAGVSQSPSNKVTEKGKDVELRCDPISGHTALYWYRQSLGQGLEFLIYFQGNSAPDKSGLPSDRFSAERTGGSVSTLTIQRTQQEDSAVYLCASSLDRRTQNIQYFGAGTRLSVL.

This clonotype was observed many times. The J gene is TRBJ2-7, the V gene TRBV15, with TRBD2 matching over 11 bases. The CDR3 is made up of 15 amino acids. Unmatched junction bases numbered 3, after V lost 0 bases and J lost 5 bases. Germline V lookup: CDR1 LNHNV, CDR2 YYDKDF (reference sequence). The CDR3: CATSRDTSGSNEQYF. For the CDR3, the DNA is TGTGCCACCAGCAGAGACACTAGCGGGAGCAACGAGCAGTACTTC.

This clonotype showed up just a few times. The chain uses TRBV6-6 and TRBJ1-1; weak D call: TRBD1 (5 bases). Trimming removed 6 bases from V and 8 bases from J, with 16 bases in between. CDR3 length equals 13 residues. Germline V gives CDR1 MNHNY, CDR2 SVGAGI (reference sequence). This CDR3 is CASRGDDTGEAFF. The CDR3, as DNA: TGTGCCAGCAGGGGAGATGATACAGGAGAAGCTTTCTTT.

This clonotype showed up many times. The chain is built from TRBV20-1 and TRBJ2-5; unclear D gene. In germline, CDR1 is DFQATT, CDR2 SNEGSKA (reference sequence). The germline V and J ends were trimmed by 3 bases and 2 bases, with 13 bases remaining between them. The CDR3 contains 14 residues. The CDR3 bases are TGCAGTGCTAGTGGGCCTACAGCGCAAGAGACCCAGTACTTC. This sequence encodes CSASGPTAQETQYF.

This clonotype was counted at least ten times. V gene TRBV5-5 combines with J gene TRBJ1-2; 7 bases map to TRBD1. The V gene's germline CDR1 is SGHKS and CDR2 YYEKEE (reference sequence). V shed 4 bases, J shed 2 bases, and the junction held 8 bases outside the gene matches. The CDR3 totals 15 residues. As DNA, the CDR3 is TGTGCCAGCAGCCCCGGAGGGACAGCGAACTATGGCTACACCTTC. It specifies CASSPGGTANYGYTF. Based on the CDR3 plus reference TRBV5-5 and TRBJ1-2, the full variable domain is DAGVTQSPTHLIKTRGQQVTLRCSPISGHKSVSWYQQVLGQGPQFIFQYYEKEERGRGNFPDRFSARQFPNYSSELNVNALLLGDSALYLCASSPGGTANYGYTFGSGTRLTVV.

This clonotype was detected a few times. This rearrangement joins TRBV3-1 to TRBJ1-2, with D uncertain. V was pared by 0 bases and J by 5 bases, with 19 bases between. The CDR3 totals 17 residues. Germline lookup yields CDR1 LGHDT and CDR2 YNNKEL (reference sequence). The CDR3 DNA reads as TGTGCCAGCAGCCAAGAACGTGGTCGGGCCTGGCCTTATGGCTACACCTTC. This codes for CASSQERGRAWPYGYTF.

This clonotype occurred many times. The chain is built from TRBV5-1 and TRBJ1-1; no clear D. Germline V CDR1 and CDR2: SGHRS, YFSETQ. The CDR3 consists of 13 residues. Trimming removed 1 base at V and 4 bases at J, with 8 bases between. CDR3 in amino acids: CASSLREGTEAFF. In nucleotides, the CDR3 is TGCGCCAGCAGCTTGCGGGAGGGCACTGAAGCTTTCTTT.

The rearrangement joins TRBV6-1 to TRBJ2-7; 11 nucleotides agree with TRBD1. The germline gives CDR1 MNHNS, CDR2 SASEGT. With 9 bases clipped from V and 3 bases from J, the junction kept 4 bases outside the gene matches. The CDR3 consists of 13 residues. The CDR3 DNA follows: TGTGCCAGTTGGGACAGGGGGTTCTACGAGCAGTACTTC. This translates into CASWDRGFYEQYF.

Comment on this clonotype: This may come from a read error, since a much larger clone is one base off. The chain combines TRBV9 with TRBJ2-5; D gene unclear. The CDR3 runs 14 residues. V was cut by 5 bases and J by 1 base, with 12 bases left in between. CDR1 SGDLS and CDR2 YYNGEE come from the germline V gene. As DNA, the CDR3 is TGTGCCAGCAGAGGTGGACGCATCCAAGAGACCCAGTACTTC. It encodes CASRGGRIQETQYF.